This T cell receptor beta chain was identified during a study of blood T cell repertoires in COVID-19. TCRdb's copy holds only in-frame clones and misses some; the assay was immunoSEQ multiplex PCR. The sample includes about 390,000 clones, about 87% seen only once; the top ten take roughly 9.4%. This CDR3 has 14 residues. Trimming removed 4 bases from V and 5 bases from J; junction bases left unmatched: 2. In germline, CDR1 is MNHEY, CDR2 SVGAGI. The sample taken for sequencing was PBMCs or T cells enriched from blood (not recorded which). The gene calls are TRBV6-5 and TRBJ1-6; 7 bases are shared with TRBD1. This TCR derives from a woman between 50 and 59 years old who had recovered from COVID-19. The CDR3 region has the DNA TGTGCCAGCAGTTCAGGGACAGATAATTCACCCCTCCACTTT. Encoded protein: CASSSGTDNSPLHF.